This paragraph covers one T cell receptor (beta chain) sequence. Germline V gives CDR1 MNHEY, CDR2 SVGAGI. J gave up 0 bases and V 6 bases, and 7 bases lay outside the gene matches. This CDR3 contains 15 residues. Using immunoSEQ multiplex PCR, the repertoire was profiled, and TCRdb retains in-frame clones only, with some absent. The profile shows approximately 21,000 clones, about 93% of them singletons. The data stem from a study of blood T cell repertoires in COVID-19. Across the whole study: PBMCs, B-cell-depleted T cells, or T cells were the source of the cDNA or gDNA that made up the material.

The sequencing sample was made of peripheral blood. The receptor comes from a human donor in a cohort sampled during active COVID-19. V usage is TRBV6-5 and J usage is TRBJ1-2; 7 bases are shared with TRBD1. The CDR3 DNA reads TGTGCCAGCAGGGGGACAGAACCCTCTAACTATGGCTACACCTTC. This translates into CASRGTEPSNYGYTF.